Sequencing of this T cell receptor beta chain was carried out in a study of blood T cell repertoires in COVID-19. V lost 5 bases, J lost 8 bases, and 19 bases lay in between. CDR3 length: 15 residues. Germline assignment: CDR1 SGHTA and CDR2 FQGTGA. Profiled with immunoSEQ multiplex PCR; TCRdb holds only in-frame clones, not every one. In the table there are about 370,000 clones, 80% to 90% of which are singletons. This receptor was identified in a young man who had recovered from COVID-19. The specimen was PBMCs or T cells enriched from blood (not recorded which). The rearrangement uses TRBV7-3 and TRBJ2-1, with D possibly TRBD2 on 7 matching bases. The CDR3 DNA is TGTGCCAGCAGCCACGCCCTTGGGGGGGCTGATGAGCAGTTCTTC. This translates into CASSHALGGADEQFF.